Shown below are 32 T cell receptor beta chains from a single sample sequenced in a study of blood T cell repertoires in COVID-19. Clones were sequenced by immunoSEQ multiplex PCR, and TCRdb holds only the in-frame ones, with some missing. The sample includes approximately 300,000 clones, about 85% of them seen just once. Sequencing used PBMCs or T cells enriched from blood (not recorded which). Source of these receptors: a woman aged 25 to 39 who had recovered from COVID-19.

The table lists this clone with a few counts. CDR3 nucleotide sequence: TGTGCCAGCAGCCTCCCAGGGGTGGCTGAAGCTTTCTTT. This translates into CASSLPGVAEAFF. The V gene is TRBV3-1 (or the pseudogene TRBV3-2), the J gene TRBJ1-1, with D possibly TRBD1 on 6 matching bases. Between the trimmed V and J ends, which lost 4 bases and 6 bases, there was a span of 12 bases. Germline V gene lookup returns CDR1 LGHDT and CDR2 YNNKEL (reference sequence). The CDR3 runs 13 residues.

The CDR3 DNA reads as TGTGCCACCGAAGGGGGGGCGTTTACCTATGGCTACACCTTC. Its translation: CATEGGAFTYGYTF. This chain uses TRBV6-5 with TRBJ1-2; TRBD1 might be the D (6 bases). Germline CDR1 is MNHEY and CDR2 is SVGAGI. V lost 10 bases and J lost 4, with 19 bases in between. This CDR3 has 14 residues.

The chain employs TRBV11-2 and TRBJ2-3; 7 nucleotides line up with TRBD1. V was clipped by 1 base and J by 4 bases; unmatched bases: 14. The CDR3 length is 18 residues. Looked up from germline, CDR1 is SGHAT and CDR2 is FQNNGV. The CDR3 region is CASSLAGWDRRQPDTQYF. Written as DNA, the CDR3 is TGTGCCAGCAGCTTAGCGGGCTGGGACAGAAGGCAGCCAGATACGCAGTATTTT.

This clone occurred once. CDR3: CASSVDREIGQPQHF. CDR3 nucleotides: TGTGCCAGCAGCGTTGATCGGGAGATAGGTCAGCCCCAGCATTTT. V gene TRBV9 combines with J gene TRBJ1-5; unclear D gene. V lost 2 bases, J lost 6 bases, and 15 bases lay in between. Germline-derived CDR1 and CDR2 are SGDLS and YYNGEE. The CDR3 totals 15 residues.

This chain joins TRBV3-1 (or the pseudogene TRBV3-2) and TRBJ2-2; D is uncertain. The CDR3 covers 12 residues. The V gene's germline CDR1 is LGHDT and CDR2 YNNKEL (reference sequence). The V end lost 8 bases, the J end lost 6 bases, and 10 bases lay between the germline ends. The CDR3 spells CASRLGSGELFF. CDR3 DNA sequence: TGTGCCAGCCGACTTGGGTCCGGGGAGCTGTTTTTT.

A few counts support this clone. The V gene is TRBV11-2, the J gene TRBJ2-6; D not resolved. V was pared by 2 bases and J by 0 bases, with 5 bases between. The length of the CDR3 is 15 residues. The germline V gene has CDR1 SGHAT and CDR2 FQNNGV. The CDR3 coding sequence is TGTGCCAGCAGCTTAAGCGCCTCTGGGGCCAACGTCCTGACTTTC. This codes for CASSLSASGANVLTF.

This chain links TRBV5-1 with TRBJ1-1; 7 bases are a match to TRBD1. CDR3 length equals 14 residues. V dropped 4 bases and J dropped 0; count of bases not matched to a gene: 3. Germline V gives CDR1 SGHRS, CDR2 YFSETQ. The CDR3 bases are TGCGCCAGCAGCCCTGGGACAGTGAACACTGAAGCTTTCTTT. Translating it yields CASSPGTVNTEAFF.

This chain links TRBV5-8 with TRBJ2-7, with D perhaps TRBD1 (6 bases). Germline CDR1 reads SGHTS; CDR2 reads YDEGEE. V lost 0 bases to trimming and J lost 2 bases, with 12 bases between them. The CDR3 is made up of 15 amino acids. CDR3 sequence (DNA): TGTGCCAGCAGCTTGGGGGCAGGGGCTACCTACGAGCAGTACTTC. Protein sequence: CASSLGAGATYEQYF.

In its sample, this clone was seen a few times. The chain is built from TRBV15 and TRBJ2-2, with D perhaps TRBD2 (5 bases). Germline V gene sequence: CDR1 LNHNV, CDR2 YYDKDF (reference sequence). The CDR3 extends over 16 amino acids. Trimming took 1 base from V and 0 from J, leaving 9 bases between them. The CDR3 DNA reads TGTGCCACCAGCAGAGGCGGACTGACGAACACCGGGGAGCTGTTTTTT. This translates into CATSRGGLTNTGELFF.

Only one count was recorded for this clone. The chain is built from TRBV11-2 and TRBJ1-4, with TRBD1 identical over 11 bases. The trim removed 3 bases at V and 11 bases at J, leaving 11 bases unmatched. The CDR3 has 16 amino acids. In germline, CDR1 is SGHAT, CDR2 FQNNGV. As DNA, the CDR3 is TGTGCCAGCAGCTTTGGACAGGGGGCCCTCCTTGGGAAACTGTTTTTT. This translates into CASSFGQGALLGKLFF.

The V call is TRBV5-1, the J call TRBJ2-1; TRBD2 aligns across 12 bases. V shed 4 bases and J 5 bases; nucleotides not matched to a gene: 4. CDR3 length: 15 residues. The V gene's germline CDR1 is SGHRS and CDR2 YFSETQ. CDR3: CASSQGLAGNNEQFF. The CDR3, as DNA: TGCGCCAGCAGCCAAGGACTAGCGGGGAACAATGAGCAGTTCTTC.

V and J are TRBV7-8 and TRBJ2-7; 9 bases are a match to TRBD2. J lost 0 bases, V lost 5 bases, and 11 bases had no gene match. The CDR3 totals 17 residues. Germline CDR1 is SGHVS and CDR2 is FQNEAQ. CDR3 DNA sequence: TGTGCCAGCAGCCACTCGGGCGGGGGGGTCCTCTCCTACGAGCAGTACTTC. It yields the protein CASSHSGGGVLSYEQYF.

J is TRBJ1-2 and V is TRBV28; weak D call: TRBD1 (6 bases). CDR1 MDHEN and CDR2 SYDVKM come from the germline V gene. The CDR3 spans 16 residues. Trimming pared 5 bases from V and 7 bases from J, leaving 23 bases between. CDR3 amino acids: CASSPEQGGARGGYTF. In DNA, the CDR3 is TGTGCCAGCAGTCCCGAACAGGGTGGGGCCAGAGGTGGCTACACCTTC.

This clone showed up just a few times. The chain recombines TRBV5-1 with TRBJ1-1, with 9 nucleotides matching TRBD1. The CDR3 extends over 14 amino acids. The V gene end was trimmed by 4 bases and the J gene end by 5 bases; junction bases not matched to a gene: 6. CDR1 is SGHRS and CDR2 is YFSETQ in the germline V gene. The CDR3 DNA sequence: TGCGCCAGCAGCGGAGGGACAGGGAAGACTGAAGCTTTCTTT. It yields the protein CASSGGTGKTEAFF.

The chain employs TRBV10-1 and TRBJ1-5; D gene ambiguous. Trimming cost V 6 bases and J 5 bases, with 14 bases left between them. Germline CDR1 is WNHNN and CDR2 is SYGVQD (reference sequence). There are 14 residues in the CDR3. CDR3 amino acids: CASSPAGEHQPQHF. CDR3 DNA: TGCGCCAGCAGCCCCGCGGGTGAGCATCAGCCCCAGCATTTT.

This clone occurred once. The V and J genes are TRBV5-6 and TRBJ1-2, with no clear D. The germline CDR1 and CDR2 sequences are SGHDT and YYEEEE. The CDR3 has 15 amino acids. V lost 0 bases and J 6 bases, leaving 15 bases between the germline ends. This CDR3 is CASSLGGGAPDGYTF. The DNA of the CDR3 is TGTGCCAGCAGCTTGGGTGGCGGAGCCCCGGATGGCTACACCTTC.

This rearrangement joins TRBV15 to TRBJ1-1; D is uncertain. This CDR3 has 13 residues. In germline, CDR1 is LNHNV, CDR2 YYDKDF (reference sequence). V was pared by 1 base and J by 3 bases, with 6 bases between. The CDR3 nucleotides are TGTGCCACCAGCAGAGTTGCGGACACTGAAGCTTTCTTT. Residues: CATSRVADTEAFF.

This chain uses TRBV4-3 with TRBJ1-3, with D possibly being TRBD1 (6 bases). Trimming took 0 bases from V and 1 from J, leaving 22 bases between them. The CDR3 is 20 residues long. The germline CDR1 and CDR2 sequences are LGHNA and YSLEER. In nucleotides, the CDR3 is TGCGCCAGCAGCCAAGATCTCTTCCCGCAGGGGAGCCTGTCTGGAAACACCATATATTTT. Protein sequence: CASSQDLFPQGSLSGNTIYF.

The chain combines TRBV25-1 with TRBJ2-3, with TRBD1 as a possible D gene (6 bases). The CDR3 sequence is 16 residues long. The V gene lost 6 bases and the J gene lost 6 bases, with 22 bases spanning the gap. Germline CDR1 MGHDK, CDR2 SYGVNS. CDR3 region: CASSPSRGRRVDTQYF. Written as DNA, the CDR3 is TGTGCCAGCAGCCCCTCCAGGGGTCGCCGGGTTGATACGCAGTATTTT.

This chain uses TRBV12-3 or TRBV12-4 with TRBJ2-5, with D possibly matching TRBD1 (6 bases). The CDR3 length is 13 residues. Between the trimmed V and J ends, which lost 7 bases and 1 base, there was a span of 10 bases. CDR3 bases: TGTGCCAGCAACCTGGGGGCCCAAGAGACCCAGTACTTC. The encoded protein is CASNLGAQETQYF.

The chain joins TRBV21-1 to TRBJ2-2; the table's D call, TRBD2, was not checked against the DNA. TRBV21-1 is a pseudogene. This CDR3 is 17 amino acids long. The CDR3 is CASSNVDAAANTGELFF. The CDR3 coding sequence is TGTGCCAGCAGCAATGTCGATGCGGCAGCCAACACCGGGGAGCTGTTTTTT.

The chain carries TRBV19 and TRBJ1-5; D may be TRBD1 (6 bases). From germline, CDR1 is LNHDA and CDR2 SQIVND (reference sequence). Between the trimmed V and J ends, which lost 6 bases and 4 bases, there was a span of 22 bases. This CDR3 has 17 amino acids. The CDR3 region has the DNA TGTGCCAGTAGCGAGCTATTCAGGGGTGAGAGGAATCAGCCCCAGCATTTT. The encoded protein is CASSELFRGERNQPQHF.

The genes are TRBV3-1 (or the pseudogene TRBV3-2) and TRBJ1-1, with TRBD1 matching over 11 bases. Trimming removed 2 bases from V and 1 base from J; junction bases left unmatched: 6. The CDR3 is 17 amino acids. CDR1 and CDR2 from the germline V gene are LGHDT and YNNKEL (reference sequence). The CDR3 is CASSQLRGTGGNTEAFF. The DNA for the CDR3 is TGTGCCAGCAGCCAACTCCGAGGGACAGGGGGGAACACTGAAGCTTTCTTT.

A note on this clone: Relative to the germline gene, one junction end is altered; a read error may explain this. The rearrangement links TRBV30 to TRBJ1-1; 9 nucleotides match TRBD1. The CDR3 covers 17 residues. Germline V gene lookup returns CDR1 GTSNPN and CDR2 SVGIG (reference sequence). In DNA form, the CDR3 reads TGTGCCTGGTGTGTACCGACAGGGGGTTTACGTGCTGCTGAAGCTTTCTTT. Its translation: CAWCVPTGGLRAAEAFF.

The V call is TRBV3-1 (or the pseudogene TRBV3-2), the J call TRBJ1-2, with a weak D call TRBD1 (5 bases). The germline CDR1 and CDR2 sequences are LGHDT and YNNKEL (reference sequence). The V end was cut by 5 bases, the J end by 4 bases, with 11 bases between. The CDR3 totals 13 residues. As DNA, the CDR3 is TGTGCCAGCAGCTGGGGTAGGGGCTATGGCTACACCTTC. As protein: CASSWGRGYGYTF.

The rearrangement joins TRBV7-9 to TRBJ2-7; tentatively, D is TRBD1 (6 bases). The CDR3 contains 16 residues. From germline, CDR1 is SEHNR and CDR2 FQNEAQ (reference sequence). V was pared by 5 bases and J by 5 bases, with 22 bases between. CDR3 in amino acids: CASSLPQGPRSHEQYF. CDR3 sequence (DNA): TGTGCCAGCAGCCTACCCCAGGGGCCCCGTTCGCACGAGCAGTACTTC. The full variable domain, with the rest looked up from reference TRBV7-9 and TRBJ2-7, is DTGVSQNPRHKITKRGQNVTFRCDPISEHNRLYWYRQTLGQGPEFLTYFQNEAQLEKSRLLSDRFSAERPKGSFSTLEIQRTEQGDSAMYLCASSLPQGPRSHEQYFGPGTRLTVT.

The CDR3 protein is CAIRLRDSYGYTF. For the CDR3, the DNA is TGTGCCATCAGACTCCGGGACAGCTATGGCTACACCTTC. The rearrangement uses TRBV10-3 and TRBJ1-2, with TRBD1 matching 7 bases. Trimming took 6 bases from V and 4 from J; bases not matched to a gene: 5. This CDR3 comprises 13 residues. The germline V gene encodes CDR1 ENHRY and CDR2 SYGVKD.

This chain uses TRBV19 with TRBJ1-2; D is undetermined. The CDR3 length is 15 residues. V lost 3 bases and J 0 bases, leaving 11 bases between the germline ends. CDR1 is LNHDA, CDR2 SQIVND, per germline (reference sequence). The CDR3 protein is CASSIAPTTNYGYTF. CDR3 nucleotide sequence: TGTGCCAGTAGTATTGCCCCAACAACTAACTATGGCTACACCTTC.

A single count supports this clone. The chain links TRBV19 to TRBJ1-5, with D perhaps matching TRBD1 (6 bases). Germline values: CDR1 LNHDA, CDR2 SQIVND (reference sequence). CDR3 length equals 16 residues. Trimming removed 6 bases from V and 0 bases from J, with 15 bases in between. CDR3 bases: TGTGCCAGTAGCCCCTCAACAGGGATTAGCAATCAGCCCCAGCATTTT. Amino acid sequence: CASSPSTGISNQPQHF.

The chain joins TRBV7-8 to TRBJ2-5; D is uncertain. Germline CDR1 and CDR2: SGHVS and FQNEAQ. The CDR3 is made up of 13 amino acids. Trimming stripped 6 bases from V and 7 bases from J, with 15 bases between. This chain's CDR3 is CASSPAQAGTQYF. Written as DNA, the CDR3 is TGTGCCAGCAGTCCGGCCCAGGCCGGGACCCAGTACTTC. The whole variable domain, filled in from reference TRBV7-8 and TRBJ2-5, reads GAGVSQSPRYKVAKRGQDVALRCDPISGHVSLFWYQQALGQGPEFLTYFQNEAQLDKSGLPSDRFFAERPEGSVSTLKIQRTQQEDSAVYLCASSPAQAGTQYFGPGTRLLVL.

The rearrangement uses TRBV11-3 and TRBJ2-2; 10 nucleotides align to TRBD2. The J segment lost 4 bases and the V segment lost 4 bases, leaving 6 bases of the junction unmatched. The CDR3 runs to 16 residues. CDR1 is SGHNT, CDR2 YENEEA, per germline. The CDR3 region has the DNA TGTGCCAGCAGCTCGAGCGGGGGGGCGACCACCGGGGAGCTGTTTTTT. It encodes CASSSSGGATTGELFF.

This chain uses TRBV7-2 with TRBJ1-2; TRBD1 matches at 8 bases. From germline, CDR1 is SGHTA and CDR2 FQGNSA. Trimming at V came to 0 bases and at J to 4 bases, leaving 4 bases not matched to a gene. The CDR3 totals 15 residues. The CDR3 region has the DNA TGTGCCAGCAGCTTAGCCGGGACAGGTCGCTATGGCTACACCTTC. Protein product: CASSLAGTGRYGYTF.